This is a list of T cell receptor beta chains from one sample in a study of blood T cell repertoires in COVID-19. TCRdb keeps only in-frame clones here, not all; method: immunoSEQ multiplex PCR. The sample has under 400,000 clones, 86% seen once; the top ten hold roughly 4.2%. Sequencing input: PBMCs or T cells enriched from blood (not recorded which). The receptors here all came from a woman aged 40-49 years with acute COVID-19. The CDR3 runs from the conserved cysteine through the conserved F or W. A D gene is named only where the DNA matches it firmly. A row's size may be missing; if present it is once, few, many or a size class.

v_gene,d_gene,len,j_gene,abundance,CDR3aa,CDR3nt
TRBV3-1/TRBV3-2,TRBD2,18,TRBJ2-7,NA,CASSQGASGKFDSYEQYF,TGTGCCAGCAGCCAAGGGGCTAGCGGGAAATTTGATTCCTACGAGCAGTACTTC
TRBV7-8,TRBD2,17,TRBJ2-3,once,CASSPRRAGRLTDTQYF,TGTGCCAGCAGCCCCCGTAGAGCGGGGAGGCTCACAGATACGCAGTATTTT
TRBV5-5,TRBD2,16,TRBJ2-2,few,CASSLVASGGSGELFF,TGTGCCAGCAGCTTGGTTGCAAGCGGGGGGTCCGGGGAGCTGTTTTTT
TRBV10-3,TRBD1,15,TRBJ2-4,NA,CAISESGRGKGIQYF,TGTGCCATCAGTGAGTCAGGCAGGGGGAAGGGCATTCAGTACTTC
TRBV27,TRBD1,14,TRBJ1-2,NA,CASGWTGGLGDYTF,TGTGCCAGCGGTTGGACAGGGGGCCTGGGTGACTACACCTTC
TRBV19,TRBD1,15,TRBJ1-5,NA,CASRPQGASDQPQHF,TGTGCCAGTAGGCCACAGGGGGCGTCGGATCAGCCCCAGCATTTT
TRBV14,TRBD1,14,TRBJ2-2,NA,CASTPGGNTGELFF,TGTGCCAGCACCCCAGGGGGAAACACCGGGGAGCTGTTTTTT
TRBV5-1,TRBD1,16,TRBJ1-4,NA,CASSLQGVATNEKLFF,TGCGCCAGCAGCTTACAGGGGGTTGCAACTAATGAAAAACTGTTTTTT
TRBV3-1/TRBV3-2,TRBD2,13,TRBJ2-5,NA,CASSQWGGETQYF,TGTGCCAGCAGCCAATGGGGGGGAGAGACCCAGTACTTC
TRBV4-3,NA,16,TRBJ1-6,NA,CASSQEQGTYNSPLHF,TGCGCCAGCAGCCAAGAACAGGGTACCTATAATTCACCCCTCCACTTT
TRBV5-1,NA,16,TRBJ1-4,NA,CASSTGQSPTNEKLFF,TGCGCCAGCAGCACCGGACAGAGCCCAACTAATGAAAAACTGTTTTTT
TRBV7-2,NA,15,TRBJ1-5,NA,CASSLVGGENQPQHF,TGTGCCAGCAGCTTGGTAGGGGGAGAGAATCAGCCCCAGCATTTT
TRBV5-1,NA,12,TRBJ2-7,NA,CASSRGPYEQYF,TGCGCCAGCAGCAGGGGTCCCTACGAGCAGTACTTC
TRBV7-2,TRBD1,19,TRBJ1-6,NA,CASSGRGNSRGTRNSPLHF,TGTGCCAGCAGCGGCAGGGGGAACAGTAGGGGGACAAGGAATTCACCCCTCCACTTT
TRBV20-1,TRBD2,11,TRBJ2-1,NA,CSATPGTSGIF,TGCAGTGCGACCCCCGGGACTAGCGGGATCTTC
TRBV27,NA,13,TRBJ2-7,NA,CASSSRIGEEQYF,TGTGCCAGCAGTTCCCGGATCGGGGAAGAGCAGTACTTC
TRBV7-9,TRBD2,16,TRBJ2-1,once,CASSFRAGSSYNEQFF,TGTGCCAGCAGCTTTCGAGCGGGAAGCTCCTACAATGAGCAGTTCTTC
TRBV5-4,TRBD1,14,TRBJ1-2,NA,CASSFGRGNYGYTF,TGTGCCAGCAGCTTCGGCAGGGGGAACTATGGCTACACCTTC
TRBV15,NA,13,TRBJ2-5,NA,CATRIDSWSTQYF,TGTGCCACCAGAATAGACAGCTGGTCAACCCAGTACTTC
TRBV14,NA,15,TRBJ2-2,NA,CASSQALPGTGELFF,TGTGCCAGCAGCCAAGCCCTACCGGGCACCGGGGAGCTGTTTTTT
TRBV7-2,TRBD1,15,TRBJ1-2,NA,CASSLRDRVSFGYTF,TGTGCCAGCAGCTTGCGGGACAGAGTCTCGTTTGGCTACACCTTC
TRBV2,TRBD1,16,TRBJ2-2,NA,CASSGLGTGHSGELFF,TGTGCCAGCAGTGGCCTCGGGACAGGGCATTCCGGGGAGCTGTTTTTT
TRBV7-2,TRBD1,15,TRBJ1-2,NA,CASSLGGQGVFGYTF,TGTGCCAGCAGCTTAGGGGGTCAGGGGGTATTTGGCTACACCTTC
TRBV5-1,TRBD2,16,TRBJ2-5,NA,CASSLVGTSGSETQYF,TGCGCCAGCAGCTTGGTAGGGACTAGCGGGAGTGAGACCCAGTACTTC
TRBV4-1,TRBD2,17,TRBJ2-1,NA,CASSQEDGTSGNNEQFF,TGCGCCAGCAGCCAAGAGGACGGGACTAGCGGGAACAATGAGCAGTTCTTC
TRBV6-2/TRBV6-3,NA,11,TRBJ2-7,once,CASSLTYEQYF,TGTGCCAGCAGCCTCACCTACGAGCAGTACTTC
TRBV5-1,TRBD1,16,TRBJ2-3,NA,CASSLTNDRVTDTQYF,TGCGCCAGCAGCTTGACGAACGACAGGGTAACAGATACGCAGTATTTT